This TCR beta chain was captured by sequencing in a study of blood T cells in healthy people across ages. The overall study: Per two T cells, template switching captured roughly one barcoded beta molecule.

A J-beta primer mix and a sample-barcoded 5' primer were used in a second PCR of about 7 to 12 cycles. One entry per CDR3 protein, called by TCRdb with MiXCR from the 5' RACE reads. The sample has 1.2 million to 1.5 million distinct CDR3 sequences, 42% seen once; the top ten hold 7% to 9%. Total RNA was extracted at no less than 5.5 micrograms per sample. The germline CDR1 and CDR2 sequences are SQVTM and ANQGSEA. This CDR3 comprises 15 residues. Unmatched junction bases numbered 8, after V lost 3 bases and J lost 4 bases. The V and J genes are TRBV29-1 and TRBJ2-1, with 8 bases that match TRBD2. The receptor was derived from a woman in her late teens or twenties in good health. The sample consisted of blood. CDR3 loop: CSVEGSGGPYNEQFF. In DNA form, the CDR3 reads TGCAGCGTTGAGGGAAGCGGGGGCCCGTACAATGAGCAGTTCTTC.